These 22 T cell receptor beta chains were sequenced from one sample in a study of blood T cell repertoires in COVID-19. TCRdb's copy holds only in-frame clones and misses some; the assay was immunoSEQ multiplex PCR. Among more than 70,000 clones listed, around 90% were seen once. Sequencing was done on a sample of peripheral blood. These receptors all stem from a man between 50 and 59 years old with active COVID-19.

The chain is built from TRBV6-2 or TRBV6-3 and TRBJ2-7, with D maybe TRBD1 (6 bases). Germline assignment: CDR1 MNHEY and CDR2 SVGEGT. The CDR3 has 12 residues. Trimming removed 4 bases at V and 7 bases at J, with 11 bases between. The DNA for the CDR3 is TGTGCCAGCAGTTGGACAGACCGGGAGCAGTACTTC. Protein sequence: CASSWTDREQYF.

The chain recombines TRBV5-1 with TRBJ2-3, with 8 bases aligning to TRBD2. V shed 4 bases, J shed 4 bases, and the junction held 5 bases outside the gene matches. The CDR3 spans 14 residues. Germline V gene lookup returns CDR1 SGHRS and CDR2 YFSETQ. CDR3 nucleotide sequence: TGCGCCAGCAGCGGGACTAGTGGATCAGATACGCAGTATTTT. Translation: CASSGTSGSDTQYF. The full variable domain, its missing parts supplied by reference TRBV5-1 and TRBJ2-3, is KAGVTQTPRYLIKTRGQQVTLSCSPISGHRSVSWYQQTPGQGLQFLFEYFSETQRNKGNFPGRFSGRQFSNSRSEMNVSTLELGDSALYLCASSGTSGSDTQYFGPGTRLTVL.

This chain links TRBV7-3 with TRBJ2-3, with 8 bases that match TRBD2. The CDR3 spans 14 residues. The V gene end was trimmed by 0 bases and the J gene end by 5 bases; junction bases not matched to a gene: 1. In germline, CDR1 is SGHTA, CDR2 FQGTGA. The CDR3 sequence is CASSLTSGVDTQYF. The CDR3 nucleotides are TGTGCCAGCAGCTTAACTAGCGGGGTAGATACGCAGTATTTT.

In this sample, this clone turned up once. This chain uses TRBV5-1 with TRBJ2-7; TRBD1 might be the D (6 bases). Per the germline V gene, CDR1 is SGHRS and CDR2 is YFSETQ. CDR3 length: 14 amino acids. V was trimmed by 3 bases and J by 2 bases, leaving 12 bases between them. The CDR3 DNA is TGCGCCAGCAGCTCGTGGACAGAGGCCTACGAGCAGTACTTC. Translated: CASSSWTEAYEQYF.

This clone was seen just once. This chain uses TRBV27 with TRBJ1-6, with a weak D call TRBD1 (5 bases). Trimming took off 8 bases at V and 7 bases at J, with 21 bases between the two ends. Germline V gene data show CDR1 as MNHEY and CDR2 as SMNVEV (reference sequence). The CDR3 contains 16 residues. CDR3 protein: CASGGGGSWYNSPLHF. The CDR3 DNA sequence: TGTGCCAGCGGTGGTGGGGGGAGTTGGTACAATTCACCCCTCCACTTT.

V and J are TRBV9 and TRBJ2-3; D is possibly TRBD2 (6 bases). This CDR3 region has 15 residues. The germline V gene encodes CDR1 SGDLS and CDR2 YYNGEE. V lost 0 bases and J 2 bases, leaving 10 bases between the germline ends. CDR3 in DNA: TGTGCCAGCAGCGTAGAGCGGACTAACACAGATACGCAGTATTTT. It is translated as CASSVERTNTDTQYF.

This clone was detected once. This chain connects TRBV4-3 to TRBJ1-2, with 7 nucleotides matching TRBD1. CDR3 size: 14 residues. CDR1 is LGHNA, CDR2 YSLEER, per germline. The trim removed 4 bases at V and 0 bases at J, leaving 2 bases unmatched. This CDR3 reads CASSPGTANYGYTF. The DNA of the CDR3 is TGCGCCAGCAGCCCCGGGACAGCTAACTATGGCTACACCTTC.

This chain joins TRBV24-1 and TRBJ1-2; no definite D call. The CDR3 has 13 amino acids. Germline loops: CDR1 KGHDR, CDR2 SFDVKD. The V end was cut by 1 base, the J end by 6 bases, with 8 bases between. The CDR3 spells CATSDFRSHGYTF. Written as DNA, the CDR3 is TGTGCCACCAGTGATTTCAGGTCTCATGGCTACACCTTC.

This clone was counted once. The chain couples TRBV28 to TRBJ1-2; D is unresolved. Trimming took 2 bases from V and 5 from J, leaving 6 bases between them. Germline V gene lookup returns CDR1 MDHEN and CDR2 SYDVKM. The CDR3 is 12 residues long. The CDR3 bases are TGTGCCAGCAGTTTACAGGAATATGGCTACACCTTC. The encoded protein is CASSLQEYGYTF.

The gene calls are TRBV5-1 and TRBJ2-7, with a weak D call TRBD1 (5 bases). Germline assignment: CDR1 SGHRS and CDR2 YFSETQ. V lost 5 bases, J lost 3 bases, and 15 bases lay in between. The CDR3 length is 14 residues. The CDR3 region has the DNA TGCGCCAGCAGGCAGACCCAGGGCCGCTACGAGCAGTACTTC. Translating it yields CASRQTQGRYEQYF. The full variable domain, rest sourced from reference TRBV5-1 and TRBJ2-7, is KAGVTQTPRYLIKTRGQQVTLSCSPISGHRSVSWYQQTPGQGLQFLFEYFSETQRNKGNFPGRFSGRQFSNSRSEMNVSTLELGDSALYLCASRQTQGRYEQYFGPGTRLTVT.

This chain joins TRBV5-6 and TRBJ1-2, with a tentative D call TRBD1 (6 bases). The CDR3 consists of 15 residues. V lost 0 bases, J lost 6 bases, and 15 bases lay in between. In germline, CDR1 is SGHDT, CDR2 YYEEEE. Written as DNA, the CDR3 is TGTGCCAGCAGCTTGGTTCAGGGACAAGGGGATGGCTACACCTTC. This codes for CASSLVQGQGDGYTF.

The chain couples TRBV6-5 to TRBJ1-1, with D perhaps TRBD1 (5 bases). The length of the CDR3 is 15 residues. V was clipped by 2 bases and J by 1 base, with 11 bases between them. Germline CDR1 and CDR2: MNHEY and SVGAGI. CDR3 region: CASSYKGIRNTEAFF. The CDR3 coding sequence is TGTGCCAGCAGTTACAAGGGGATTCGGAACACTGAAGCTTTCTTT.

V usage is TRBV30 and J usage is TRBJ1-1, with D possibly matching TRBD1 (6 bases). The ends were cut back, 0 bases at V and 5 bases at J, with 16 bases in the middle. This CDR3 comprises 15 residues. Germline CDR1 and CDR2: GTSNPN and SVGIG (reference sequence). In DNA form, the CDR3 reads TGTGCCTGGAGTGTAGGGGGGGCAGGAGGAACTGAAGCTTTCTTT. It encodes CAWSVGGAGGTEAFF.

The chain recombines TRBV19 with TRBJ2-3, with TRBD2 identical over 12 bases. This CDR3 is 14 amino acids long. Losses at the gene ends were 5 bases for V and 7 bases for J; bases not matched to a gene: 4. Per germline, CDR1 LNHDA and CDR2 SQIVND (reference sequence). The CDR3 DNA follows: TGTGCCAGTAGTGCCACTAGCGGGAGGAATACGCAGTATTTT. It is translated as CASSATSGRNTQYF.

The gene calls are TRBV7-8 and TRBJ1-1, with D perhaps matching TRBD1 (5 bases). Germline values: CDR1 SGHVS, CDR2 FQNEAQ. V was pared by 3 bases and J by 1 base, with 9 bases between. The CDR3 has 14 residues. The CDR3 here is CASSFQGSNTEAFF. The CDR3 DNA follows: TGTGCCAGCAGCTTTCAGGGTTCGAACACTGAAGCTTTCTTT.

CDR3 sequence: CSDAQGVYGYTF. The DNA of the CDR3 is TGCAGCGACGCCCAGGGTGTCTATGGCTACACCTTC. This rearrangement joins TRBV29-1 to TRBJ1-2; TRBD1 is a possible D gene (5 bases). The CDR3 is 12 residues long. Germline V gene sequence: CDR1 SQVTM, CDR2 ANQGSEA. The germline V and J ends were trimmed by 7 bases and 4 bases, with 13 bases remaining between them. Complete variable domain (other parts from reference TRBV29-1 and TRBJ1-2): SAVISQKPSRDICQRGTSLTIQCQVDSQVTMMFWYRQQPGQSLTLIATANQGSEATYESGFVIDKFPISRPNLTFSTLTVSNMSPEDSSIYLCSDAQGVYGYTFGSGTRLTVV.

CDR3 coding DNA: TGTGCCAGCAGTCCCTCGTGGTCCCGGGGAACGTATGGCTACACCTTC. It translates to CASSPSWSRGTYGYTF. V is TRBV6-2 or TRBV6-3 and J is TRBJ1-2; D uncertain. CDR1 is MNHEY and CDR2 is SVGEGT in the germline V gene. The V and J ends lost 5 bases and 5 bases respectively, with 21 bases between them. The CDR3 has 16 amino acids.

V gene TRBV19 combines with J gene TRBJ1-5; 7 positions agree with TRBD1. V gave up 7 bases and J gave up 4 bases; unmatched junction bases: 7. Germline lookup yields CDR1 LNHDA and CDR2 SQIVND (reference sequence). The CDR3 length is 14 residues. Here the CDR3 DNA reads TGTGCCAGTACGGGGACAGAAATTAATCAGCCCCAGCATTTT. Its translation is CASTGTEINQPQHF.

This clone came up once. The gene calls are TRBV20-1 and TRBJ1-2; D gene unclear. The CDR3 runs to 11 residues. Trimming took off 3 bases at V and 5 bases at J, with 7 bases between the two ends. Germline CDR1 reads DFQATT; CDR2 reads SNEGSKA (reference sequence). CDR3 protein: CSASQAYGYTF. The CDR3 bases are TGCAGTGCTAGCCAGGCTTATGGCTACACCTTC.

CDR3 DNA: TGTGCCAGTAGTATGTGGTCCGGGACTAGCATGGAGGAGCAGTTCTTC. It yields the protein CASSMWSGTSMEEQFF. V is TRBV19 and J is TRBJ2-1; 9 nucleotides match TRBD2. The CDR3 contains 16 residues. The germline V gene encodes CDR1 LNHDA and CDR2 SQIVND (reference sequence). V shed 3 bases, J shed 10 bases, and the junction held 13 bases outside the gene matches.

The CDR3 sequence is CASSLSTTGGNQPQHF. The CDR3 nucleotides read TGTGCCAGCAGCCTGAGCACGACAGGGGGCAATCAGCCCCAGCATTTT. The chain employs TRBV7-8 and TRBJ1-5; 8 bases line up with TRBD1. The length of the CDR3 is 16 residues. The germline gives CDR1 SGHVS, CDR2 FQNEAQ. The V segment lost 5 bases and the J segment 2 bases; nucleotides outside the gene matches: 8.

The chain employs TRBV29-1 and TRBJ2-2; D uncertain. V was shortened by 5 bases and J by 1 base, with 5 bases between the two germline ends. CDR3 size: 12 residues. The germline V gene encodes CDR1 SQVTM and CDR2 ANQGSEA. CDR3: CSVQKNTGELFF. For the CDR3, the DNA is TGCAGCGTTCAGAAGAACACCGGGGAGCTGTTTTTT.